These T cell receptor beta chains were read from a single sample in a study of blood T cell repertoires in COVID-19. TCRdb keeps only in-frame clones here, not all; method: immunoSEQ multiplex PCR. The sample lists approximately 230,000 clones, 88% occurring once. Sequenced sample: PBMCs or T cells enriched from blood (not recorded which). The source of these receptors is a woman in her fifties or sixties with acute COVID-19. CDR3s include the opening cysteine and the closing phenylalanine or tryptophan.

v_gene: TRBV19; j_gene: TRBJ2-7; len: 13; CDR3aa: CASSIRSSVEQYF
v_gene: TRBV9; j_gene: TRBJ2-5; len: 16; CDR3aa: CASSVGQTGYQETQYF
v_gene: TRBV25-1; j_gene: TRBJ2-7; len: 15; CDR3aa: CASTVGQSSSYEQYF
v_gene: TRBV7-2; j_gene: TRBJ2-2; len: 15; CDR3aa: CASSLVGVEGGELFF
v_gene: TRBV6-5; j_gene: TRBJ2-1; len: 16; CDR3aa: CASSYLAGSPYNEQFF
v_gene: TRBV19; j_gene: TRBJ2-1; len: 13; CDR3aa: CASSIDLVAEQFF
v_gene: TRBV7-3; j_gene: TRBJ2-2; len: 15; CDR3aa: CASSLLAGMPGELFF
v_gene: TRBV28; j_gene: TRBJ1-2; len: 16; CDR3aa: CASSQDDRGQYQGYTF
v_gene: TRBV7-9; j_gene: TRBJ2-2; len: 15; CDR3aa: CASSSATRPPGELFF
v_gene: TRBV2; j_gene: TRBJ1-3; len: 16; CDR3aa: CASSGPQVENGNTIYF
v_gene: TRBV24-1; j_gene: TRBJ2-1; len: 16; CDR3aa: CATSERRGQGYNEQFF
v_gene: TRBV5-1; j_gene: TRBJ1-4; len: 14; CDR3aa: CASSPGQRSEKLFF
v_gene: TRBV27; j_gene: TRBJ2-5; len: 16; CDR3aa: CASSRRTGGAGETQYF
v_gene: TRBV25-1; j_gene: TRBJ2-1; len: 15; CDR3aa: CATLPGGVIAHEQFF
v_gene: TRBV29-1; j_gene: TRBJ2-2; len: 14; CDR3aa: CSAAGPFKTGELFF
v_gene: TRBV2; j_gene: TRBJ2-7; len: 14; CDR3aa: CASSENRGMYEQYF
v_gene: TRBV6-5; j_gene: TRBJ1-1; len: 13; CDR3aa: CASSLGQPTEAFF
v_gene: TRBV2; j_gene: TRBJ1-5; len: 13; CDR3aa: CASSDGYRGPQHF
v_gene: TRBV15; j_gene: TRBJ2-7; len: 16; CDR3aa: CATSRGRTSGSYEQYF
v_gene: TRBV19; j_gene: TRBJ1-5; len: 14; CDR3aa: CASRMGQGGQPQHF
v_gene: TRBV7-9; j_gene: TRBJ2-2; len: 16; CDR3aa: CASSFHLTGGTGELFF
v_gene: TRBV6-5; j_gene: TRBJ2-7; len: 14; CDR3aa: CASRLETGSYEQYF
v_gene: TRBV4-1; j_gene: TRBJ1-2; len: 14; CDR3aa: CASSQEQGVYGYTF
v_gene: TRBV18; j_gene: TRBJ1-4; len: 15; CDR3aa: CASSLDRGLQEKLFF
v_gene: TRBV27; j_gene: TRBJ2-3; len: 14; CDR3aa: CASSSSTGTDTQYF
v_gene: TRBV7-6; j_gene: TRBJ2-1; len: 16; CDR3aa: CASSARQGLVSNEQFF
v_gene: TRBV28; j_gene: TRBJ2-3; len: 15; CDR3aa: CASSLYNFGTDTQYF
v_gene: TRBV28; j_gene: TRBJ1-4; len: 14; CDR3aa: CASSLLDTGEKLFF
v_gene: TRBV28; j_gene: TRBJ2-5; len: 16; CDR3aa: CASSSPVRAGGETQYF
v_gene: TRBV29-1; j_gene: TRBJ2-3; len: 15; CDR3aa: CSVAKAGVVTDTQYF
v_gene: TRBV19; j_gene: TRBJ2-1; len: 15; CDR3aa: CASSIAGNSYNEQFF
v_gene: TRBV18; j_gene: TRBJ2-2; len: 15; CDR3aa: CASSPQPGEAGELFF
v_gene: TRBV27; j_gene: TRBJ2-2; len: 14; CDR3aa: CASRPPGPRGELFF
v_gene: TRBV28; j_gene: TRBJ1-4; len: 14; CDR3aa: CASISGTGHEKLFF
v_gene: TRBV11-2; j_gene: TRBJ2-3; len: 17; CDR3aa: CASSLGPGQGTGGTQYF
v_gene: TRBV7-2; j_gene: TRBJ2-3; len: 15; CDR3aa: CASSYRLADTDTQYF
v_gene: TRBV27; j_gene: TRBJ1-1; len: 14; CDR3aa: CASSYSAMNTEAFF
v_gene: TRBV2; j_gene: TRBJ2-1; len: 15; CDR3aa: CASSQTGGIGNEQFF
v_gene: TRBV29-1; j_gene: TRBJ1-3; len: 14; CDR3aa: CSVRDRHSGNTIYF
v_gene: TRBV5-1; j_gene: TRBJ2-3; len: 15; CDR3aa: CASSLSGQGSDTQYF
v_gene: TRBV27; j_gene: TRBJ1-2; len: 15; CDR3aa: CATARRQGAYYGYTF
v_gene: TRBV28; j_gene: TRBJ2-5; len: 16; CDR3aa: CASSIGLAGGPETQYF
v_gene: TRBV10-3; j_gene: TRBJ1-4; len: 14; CDR3aa: CATQGAATNEKLFF
v_gene: TRBV27; j_gene: TRBJ1-5; len: 15; CDR3aa: CASSPQGTSNQPQHF
v_gene: TRBV28; j_gene: TRBJ2-7; len: 15; CDR3aa: CASSLAGTRDYEQYF
v_gene: TRBV27; j_gene: TRBJ2-7; len: 14; CDR3aa: CASSPAGPYYEQYF
v_gene: TRBV28; j_gene: TRBJ2-3; len: 12; CDR3aa: CASSFSSDTQYF
v_gene: TRBV4-3; j_gene: TRBJ2-1; len: 16; CDR3aa: CASSQDGRLLYNEQFF
v_gene: TRBV4-2; j_gene: TRBJ1-4; len: 15; CDR3aa: CASSQNAAGLEKLFF
v_gene: TRBV27; j_gene: TRBJ2-6; len: 18; CDR3aa: CASSLFGTARSGANVLTF
v_gene: TRBV18; j_gene: TRBJ1-5; len: 13; CDR3aa: CASSPGSNQPQHF